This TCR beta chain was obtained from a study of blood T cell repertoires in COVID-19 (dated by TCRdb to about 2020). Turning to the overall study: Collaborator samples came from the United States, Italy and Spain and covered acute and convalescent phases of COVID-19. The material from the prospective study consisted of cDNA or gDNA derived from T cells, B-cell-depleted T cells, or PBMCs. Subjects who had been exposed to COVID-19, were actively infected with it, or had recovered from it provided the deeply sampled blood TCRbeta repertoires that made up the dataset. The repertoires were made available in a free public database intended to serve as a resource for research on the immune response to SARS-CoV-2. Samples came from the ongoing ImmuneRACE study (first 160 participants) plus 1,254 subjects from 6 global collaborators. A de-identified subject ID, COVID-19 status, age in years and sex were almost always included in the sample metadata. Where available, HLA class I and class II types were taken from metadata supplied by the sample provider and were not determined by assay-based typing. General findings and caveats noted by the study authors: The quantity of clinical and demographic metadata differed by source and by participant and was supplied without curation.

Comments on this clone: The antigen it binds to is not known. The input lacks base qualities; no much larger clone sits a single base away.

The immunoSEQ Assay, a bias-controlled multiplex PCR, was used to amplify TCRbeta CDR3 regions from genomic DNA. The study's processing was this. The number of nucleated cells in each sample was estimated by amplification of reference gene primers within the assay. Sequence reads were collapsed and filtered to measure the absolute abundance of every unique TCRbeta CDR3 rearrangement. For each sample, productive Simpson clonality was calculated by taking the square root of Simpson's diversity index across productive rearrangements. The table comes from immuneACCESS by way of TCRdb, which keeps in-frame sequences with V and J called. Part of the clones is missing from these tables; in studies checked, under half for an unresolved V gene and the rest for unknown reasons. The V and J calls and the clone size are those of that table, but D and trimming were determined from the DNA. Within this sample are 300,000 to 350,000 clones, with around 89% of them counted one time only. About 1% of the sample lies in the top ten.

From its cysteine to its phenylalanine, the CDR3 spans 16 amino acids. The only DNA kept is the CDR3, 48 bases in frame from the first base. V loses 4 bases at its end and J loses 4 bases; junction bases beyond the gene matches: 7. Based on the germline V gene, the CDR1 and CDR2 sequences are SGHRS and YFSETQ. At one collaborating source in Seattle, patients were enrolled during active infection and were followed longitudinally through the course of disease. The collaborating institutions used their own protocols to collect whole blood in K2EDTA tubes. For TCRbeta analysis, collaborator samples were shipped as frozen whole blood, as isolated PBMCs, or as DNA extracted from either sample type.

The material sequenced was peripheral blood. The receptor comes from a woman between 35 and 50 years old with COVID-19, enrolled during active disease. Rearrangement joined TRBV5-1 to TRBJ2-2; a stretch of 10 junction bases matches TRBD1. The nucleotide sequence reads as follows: TGCGCCAGCAGCGAAGGGACAGGGGAAAGCACCGGGGAGCTGTTTTTT. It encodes CASSEGTGESTGELFF. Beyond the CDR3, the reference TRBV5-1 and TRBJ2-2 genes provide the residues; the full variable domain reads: KAGVTQTPRYLIKTRGQQVTLSCSPISGHRSVSWYQQTPGQGLQFLFEYFSETQRNKGNFPGRFSGRQFSNSRSEMNVSTLELGDSALYLCASSEGTGESTGELFFGEGSRLTVL.